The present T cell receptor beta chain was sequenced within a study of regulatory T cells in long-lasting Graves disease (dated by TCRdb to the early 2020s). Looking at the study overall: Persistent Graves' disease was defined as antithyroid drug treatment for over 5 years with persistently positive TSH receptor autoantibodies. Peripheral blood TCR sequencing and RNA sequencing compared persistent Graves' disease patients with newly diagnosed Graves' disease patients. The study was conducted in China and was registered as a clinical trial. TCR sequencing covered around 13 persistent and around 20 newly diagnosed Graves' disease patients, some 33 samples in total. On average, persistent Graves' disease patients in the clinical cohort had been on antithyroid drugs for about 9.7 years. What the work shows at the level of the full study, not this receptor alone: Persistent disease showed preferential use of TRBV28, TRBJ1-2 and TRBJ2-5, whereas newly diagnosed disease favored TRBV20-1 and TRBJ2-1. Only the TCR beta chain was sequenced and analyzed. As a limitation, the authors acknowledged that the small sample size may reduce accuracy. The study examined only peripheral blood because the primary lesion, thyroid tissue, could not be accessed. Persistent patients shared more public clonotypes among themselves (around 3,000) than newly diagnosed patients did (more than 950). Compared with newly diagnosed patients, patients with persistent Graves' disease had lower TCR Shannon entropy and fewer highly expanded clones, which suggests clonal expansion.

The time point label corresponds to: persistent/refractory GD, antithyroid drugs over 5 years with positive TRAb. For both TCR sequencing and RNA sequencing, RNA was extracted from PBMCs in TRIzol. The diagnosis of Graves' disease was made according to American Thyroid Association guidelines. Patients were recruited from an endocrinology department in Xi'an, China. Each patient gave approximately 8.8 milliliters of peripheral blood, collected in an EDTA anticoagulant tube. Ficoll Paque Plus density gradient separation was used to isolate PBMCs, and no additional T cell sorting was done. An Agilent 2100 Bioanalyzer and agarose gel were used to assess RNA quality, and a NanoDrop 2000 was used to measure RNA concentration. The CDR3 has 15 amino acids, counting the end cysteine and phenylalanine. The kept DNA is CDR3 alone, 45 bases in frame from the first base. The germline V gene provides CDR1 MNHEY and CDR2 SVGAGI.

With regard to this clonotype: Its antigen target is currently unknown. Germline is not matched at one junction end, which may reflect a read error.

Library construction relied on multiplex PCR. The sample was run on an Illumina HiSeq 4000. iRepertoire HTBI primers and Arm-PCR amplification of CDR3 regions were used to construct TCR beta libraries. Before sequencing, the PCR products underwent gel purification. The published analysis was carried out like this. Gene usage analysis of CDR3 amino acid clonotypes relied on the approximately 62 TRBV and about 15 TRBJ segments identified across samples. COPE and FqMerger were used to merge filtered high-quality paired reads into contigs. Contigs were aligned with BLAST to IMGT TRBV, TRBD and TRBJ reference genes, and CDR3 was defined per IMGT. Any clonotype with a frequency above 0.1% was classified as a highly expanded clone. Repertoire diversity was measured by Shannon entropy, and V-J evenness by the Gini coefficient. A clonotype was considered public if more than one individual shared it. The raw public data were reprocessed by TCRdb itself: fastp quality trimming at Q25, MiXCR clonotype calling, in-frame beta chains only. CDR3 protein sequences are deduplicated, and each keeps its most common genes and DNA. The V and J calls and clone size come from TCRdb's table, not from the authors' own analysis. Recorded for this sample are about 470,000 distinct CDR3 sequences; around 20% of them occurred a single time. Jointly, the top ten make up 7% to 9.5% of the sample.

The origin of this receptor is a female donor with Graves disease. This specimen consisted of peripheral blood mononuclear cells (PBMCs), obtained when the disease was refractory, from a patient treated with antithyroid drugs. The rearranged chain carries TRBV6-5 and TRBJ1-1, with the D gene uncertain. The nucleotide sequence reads TGTGCCAACAGTTACTCGATTCCACGAGGCACTGAAGCTTTCTTT. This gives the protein CANSYSIPRGTEAFF.